What follows is one T cell receptor (beta chain) and its context. The antigen is not known. One entry per CDR3 protein, called by TCRdb with MiXCR from the PCR reads. This repertoire shows 25,000 to 30,000 distinct CDR3 sequences, roughly 51% found once; its top ten account for more than 5.5%. These data are taken from a study of vaccination and CD4 T cells after COVID-19. In the study overall: Six males and four females, two Hispanic, made up the convalescents. Between diagnosis and the drawing of post-COVID samples lay a median around 100 days (range 35 to 161). Typically, post-vaccine samples were obtained a median about 79 days after dose two, within a range of 14 to 241.

Time point: late sampling 161 to 241 days after vaccination in a few convalescent patients. Trimming took 7 bases from V and 5 from J, leaving 12 bases between them. The CDR3 spans 13 residues. Overall study results and limits: Spike mono-reactivity was evident in 304 of the 307 vaccine-specific clones derived from convalescent patients.

Specimen: CD4+ T cells from blood, collected about 7 months after SARS-CoV-2 vaccination. This receptor was obtained from a human donor who had recovered from COVID-19. This chain joins TRBV6-7 and TRBJ1-5, with no clear D. TRBV6-7 is an ORF, and what it does is uncertain. The CDR3 sequence: CASTIRADQPQHF. The CDR3 coding sequence is TGTGCCAGCACCATCCGGGCAGATCAGCCCCAGCATTTT.